Listed below are T cell receptor beta chains from one sample, sequenced in a study of blood T cell repertoires in COVID-19. Libraries were prepared by immunoSEQ multiplex PCR; TCRdb keeps only in-frame clonotypes and omits some of them. The repertoire includes fewer than 250,000 clones, approximately 91% of them detected once, and around 0.86% sits in the top ten. The sequenced material came from peripheral blood. The source of these receptors is a man aged 30-40 years with COVID-19, enrolled during active disease. Both conserved end residues are part of each CDR3. Clone size is not always given. Where it is, it says once, few, many or a class for expanded clones.

NA | TRBV12-3/TRBV12-4 | CASSFTIAETQYF
NA | TRBV4-1 | CASSQDQGRNQPQHF
NA | TRBV6-1 | CASSEAFGQPQHF
NA | TRBV5-1 | CASSLGGEANYGYTF
once | TRBV19 | CASSVPGQGRGTEAFF
NA | TRBV5-4 | CASREGNTEAFF
NA | TRBV19 | CASSIRRDSNQPQHF
NA | TRBV2 | CASTGGPTNTGELFF
NA | TRBV19 | CASSNRFSTDTQYF
NA | TRBV12-3/TRBV12-4 | CASTSRWADEQFF
NA | TRBV9 | CASSSRTGEVRGYTF
NA | TRBV7-9 | CASSPSKNEKLFF
once | TRBV5-4 | CASSLPTTDPGTEAFF
once | TRBV5-6 | CASSLVGRRIYEQYF
NA | TRBV10-2 | CASSRGPSAAELFF
NA | TRBV10-2 | CASSESYRGRTDYGYTF
NA | TRBV3-1/TRBV3-2 | CASSQVIGGSYEQYF
NA | TRBV13 | CASSLFGRAPLNTEAFF
NA | TRBV4-1 | CASSQVFGMLNQPQHF
NA | TRBV6-5 | CASSYAGTPYGYTF
NA | TRBV24-1 | CATSDSTGSSYNEQFF
NA | TRBV6-5 | CASSPRGGYEQYF
NA | TRBV9 | CASSVGGQGASGNTIYF
NA | TRBV12-3/TRBV12-4 | CASKDRENTEAFF
NA | TRBV30 | CAWSVPTGGIDSGNTIYF
NA | TRBV15 | CATSRGQAAGGELFF
NA | TRBV4-1 | CASSQGNRVRRETQYF
NA | TRBV4-1 | CASSQTGGYNSPLHF
NA | TRBV3-1/TRBV3-2 | CASSPGGRSNSPLHF
NA | TRBV7-2 | CASSSYTGQPQHF
NA | TRBV10-1 | CASSESGQSYEQYF